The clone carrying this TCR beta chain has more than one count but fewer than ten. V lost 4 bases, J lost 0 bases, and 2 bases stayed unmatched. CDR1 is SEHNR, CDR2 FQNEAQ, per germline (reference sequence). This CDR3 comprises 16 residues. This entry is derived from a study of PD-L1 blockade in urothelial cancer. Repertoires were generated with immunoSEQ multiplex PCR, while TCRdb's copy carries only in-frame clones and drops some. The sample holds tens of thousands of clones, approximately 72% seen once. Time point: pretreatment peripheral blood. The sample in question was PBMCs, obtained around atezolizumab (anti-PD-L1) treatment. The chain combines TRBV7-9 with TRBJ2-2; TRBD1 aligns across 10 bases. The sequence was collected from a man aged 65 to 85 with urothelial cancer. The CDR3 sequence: CASSWTGGPNTGELFF. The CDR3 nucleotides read TGTGCCAGCAGCTGGACAGGGGGTCCGAACACCGGGGAGCTGTTTTTT. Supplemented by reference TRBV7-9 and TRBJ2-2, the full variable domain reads DTGVSQNPRHKITKRGQNVTFRCDPISEHNRLYWYRQTLGQGPEFLTYFQNEAQLEKSRLLSDRFSAERPKGSFSTLEIQRTEQGDSAMYLCASSWTGGPNTGELFFGEGSRLTVL.